The clone carrying this T cell receptor beta chain was counted ten times or more. Its antigen is currently unknown. The CDR3 has 15 amino acids. Looked up from germline, CDR1 is DFQATT and CDR2 is SNEGSKA (reference sequence). V shed 4 bases, J shed 2 bases, and the junction held 10 bases outside the gene matches. The data stem from a study of T cells in Graves' hyperthyroidism and ophthalmopathy. Study-wide points: Ophthalmopathy and stable hyperthyroidism were separated by a 13 V-J model. Among clonotypes expanded in thyroid above 0.001, most were also found in blood.

The investigators amplified TCR beta CDR3 regions from RNA transcripts. The primer set for the first-round RT-PCR of the TCR CDR3 was HTBI. Each CDR3 protein is one row after TCRdb ran MiXCR on the multiplex PCR reads. In the table there are 220,000 or so distinct CDR3 sequences, about 15% of which are singletons. The sequencing input was blood. The chain joins TRBV20-1 to TRBJ2-7; TRBD1 matches 8 bases. The sequence derives from a woman aged 18-29 years with Graves' ophthalmopathy. CDR3 DNA sequence: TGCAGTGCTACTCAACGACAGGGGATCACCTACGAGCAGTACTTC. It is translated as CSATQRQGITYEQYF.